This T cell receptor beta chain was identified during a study of monozygotic twins with inflammatory bowel disease. Whole-study results and caveats: Limited statistical power may explain no repertoire similarity difference between concordant and discordant twins.

Worth noting for this clonotype: Its antigen is unidentified.

Germline V gene lookup returns CDR1 LNHNV and CDR2 YYDKDF (reference sequence). This CDR3 is 14 amino acids long. Using the 5' RACE reads, TCRdb records one entry per CDR3 protein without DNA. Found here are 200,000 to 250,000 distinct CDR3 sequences; the top ten clones hold roughly 7.7%. Sequencing used blood. The rearrangement links TRBV15 to TRBJ2-5. This clonotype originated in a human donor with ulcerative colitis or Crohn's disease, or a healthy co-twin of an affected twin (not recorded which). CDR3 region: CATSRDLLGETQYF.